What follows is one T cell receptor (beta chain) and its context. In the original analysis: It was from reference gene primer amplification that nucleated cell counts were estimated. This table comes from immunoSEQ multiplex PCR, and its TCRdb copy is limited to in-frame clones, with some not included. D and trimming come from the DNA, and the V and J calls and clone size come from that table. The sample consists of roughly 200,000 clones, roughly 88% of them appearing once. The data originate from a study of blood T cell repertoires in COVID-19. Study overall: COVID-19 samples, acute and convalescent, were from the United States, Italy and Spain. PBMCs, B-cell-depleted T cells, or T cells were the source of the cDNA or gDNA that made up the material.

Germline trimming cut 6 bases from V and 3 bases from J; bases unmatched to any gene: 8. Germline CDR1 and CDR2: MDHEN and SYDVKM. CDR3 length: 15 residues. Sample: peripheral blood. This chain joins TRBV28 and TRBJ1-5, with 7 bases matching TRBD1. The receptor comes from a man aged 18 to 29 with active or convalescent COVID-19. This chain's CDR3 is CASSQLDRNNQPQHF. In DNA form, the CDR3 reads TGTGCCAGCAGCCAACTGGACAGGAACAATCAGCCCCAGCATTTT.